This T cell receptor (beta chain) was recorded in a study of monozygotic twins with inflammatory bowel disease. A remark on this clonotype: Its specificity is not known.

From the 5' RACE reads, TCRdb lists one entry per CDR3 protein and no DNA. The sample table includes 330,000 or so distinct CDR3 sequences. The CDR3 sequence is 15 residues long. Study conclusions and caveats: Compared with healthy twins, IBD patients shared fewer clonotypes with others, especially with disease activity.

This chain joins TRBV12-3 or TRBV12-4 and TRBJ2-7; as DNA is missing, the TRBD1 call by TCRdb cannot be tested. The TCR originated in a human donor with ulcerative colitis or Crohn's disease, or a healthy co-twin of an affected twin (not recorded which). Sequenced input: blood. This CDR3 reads CASRDRDRGGNEQYF.